This T cell receptor (beta chain) was observed in a study of T cell responses to AZD1222 COVID-19 vaccine. TCRdb's table, derived via immunoSEQ multiplex PCR, lists solely in-frame clones and lacks some. The sample includes over 95,000 clones, about 89% of them seen just once. V was clipped by 1 base and J by 8 bases; unmatched bases: 0. The CDR3 is 14 residues long. Germline V gene data show CDR1 as LNHNV and CDR2 as YYDKDF (reference sequence). This specimen was peripheral blood, taken on day 0 of AZD1222 vaccination. The genes are TRBV15 and TRBJ1-6, with 9 positions matching TRBD1. This receptor was taken from an adult in good health. The CDR3 sequence: CATSRGTGDSPLHF. CDR3 sequence (DNA): TGTGCCACCAGCAGAGGGACAGGGGATTCACCCCTCCACTTT.